The present T cell receptor beta chain was sequenced within a study of a mutant IDH1 vaccine in newly diagnosed glioma. As for the study in general: Once 4-6 weeks had passed after radiotherapy alone, vaccination started, or it started with temozolomide cycles. Prior therapy was radiotherapy, temozolomide, or both; most received both. The timing of visit V12 was week 35, and that of visit V13 was week 47.

Time point of the sample: week 35, safety follow-up. What each vaccine dose contained was 300 ug of mutant IDH1 20-mer peptide, accompanied by topical imiquimod. Tumors from donors were new WHO grade 3 or 4 IDH1-mutant astrocytomas with ATRX loss. As regards this clone: Its antigen is as yet unknown.

CDR1 and CDR2 from the germline V gene are WNHNN and SYGVQD (reference sequence). V was pared by 8 bases and J by 4 bases, with 23 bases between. The CDR3 length is 16 residues. Assay used: immunoSEQ multiplex PCR; TCRdb lists only in-frame clones, some missing. The data contain some 70,000 clones, approximately 81% of them singletons. The starting material was PBMCs, obtained from a glioma patient whose treatment included an IDH1 peptide vaccine. This receptor was identified in a young man with glioma. The rearrangement uses TRBV10-1 and TRBJ1-2; D may be TRBD1 (6 bases). CDR3 in DNA: TGCGCCAGCGCCCAGGGACACCTCCCGGTTGGCTATGGCTACACCTTC. The encoded protein is CASAQGHLPVGYGYTF.